Given below is one TCR beta chain in context. Its target is not known. Individual cDNA molecules were tagged with unique molecular identifiers, the study reported. From the 5' RACE reads, TCRdb called clonotypes with MiXCR, one entry per CDR3 protein. The sample carries tens of thousands of distinct CDR3 sequences, over 7% recorded once. This record comes from a study of early T cells in non-severe SARS-CoV-2 infection. About the study: The study sequenced bulk RNA from unsorted whole blood, with chains unpaired.

Germline CDR1 reads LGHDT; CDR2 reads YNNKEL (reference sequence). Trimming took off 0 bases at V and 8 bases at J, with 14 bases between the two ends. CDR3 length: 15 amino acids. The study's findings and limits: There was a bias toward anti-spike CD8 responses in VDJdb matching, which missed private and CD4 specificities.

J is TRBJ2-1 and V is TRBV3-1, with D perhaps matching TRBD2 (5 bases). The sequence came from an adult who was a healthcare worker with PCR-confirmed SARS-CoV-2 infection or an uninfected control (not recorded which). The sample comprised whole blood. CDR3 residues: CASSQDGSPTYEQFF. Here the CDR3 DNA reads TGTGCCAGCAGCCAAGATGGGAGCCCCACTTATGAGCAGTTCTTC.